Included here is one TCR beta chain sequence, with context. The antigen it recognizes is unknown. Base qualities were left out, and no much larger clone turns up one base away. In total, more than 500 healthy bone marrow donors made up the cohort. All cohort members were sampled while nominally healthy, although unrecorded immune exposures were likely present. The donor tested CMV seronegative, placing the donor among the 300 to 400 seronegative members of the cohort. A peripheral blood sample was collected from each donor, and TCR beta sequencing was performed on peripheral blood mononuclear cells. The Qiagen DNeasy Blood Extraction Kit was used to extract genomic DNA from the blood cell samples. The data were obtained in a study of cytomegalovirus exposure and HLA in healthy donors (dated by TCRdb to the late 2010s). Context from the whole study: An earlier analysis of some 600 of the donors reported under 300 Gb of sequence data and 117 million unique TCR beta sequences obtained from around 180 million T cells. In an earlier analysis of roughly 580 of the donors, high-throughput TCR beta sequencing was used to judge whether each TCR beta V gene segment behaved as functional or pseudogenic. In a later analysis, previously published TCR beta repertoires from fewer than 750 donors were re-analyzed and high-resolution HLA genotyping was added so that TCR occurrence patterns could be studied. In the later analysis, no new phenotypic data were used to find candidate immune exposures; instead, reliance was placed on TCR beta sequences and their occurrence across donors. Besides the first cohort of about 730 subjects, a separate validation cohort made up of over 95 different subjects was used. All discovery cohort repertoires had been generated on a single sequencing platform. A later genetic analysis used genome-wide SNP genotypes for about 65% of the 666 donors, treating that subset as a discovery cohort. An early release that covered about 640 HLA-typed donors contained 300 to 350 gigabases of sequencing data and tens of millions of unique TCR sequences. Because of strong linkage in the cohort, 5 or 6 DR-DQ haplotypes were treated as single units for association and clustering. HLA typing included class I and class II loci at four-digit resolution. Typing coverage varied by locus: about 629-630 donors for A, B, C, DRB1 and DQB1; more than 500 for DQA1; approximately 570 for DPA1; under 490 for DPB1. Donor age, sex, ethnicity and CMV serostatus were collected together with the repertoire data. Among around 400 genotyped donors of the cohort, an average of about 220,000 unique TCR beta nucleotide sequences was sequenced per donor, of which about 20% were non-productive. The study aimed to test whether cataloging public T cell receptors could reveal signatures of past pathogen exposure. The T cell repertoires of several hundred subjects were profiled by immunosequencing and related to cytomegalovirus serostatus. The study combined high-throughput TCR immunosequencing, statistical association of individual TCRs with disease status, and machine learning to predict cytomegalovirus infection status. The genetic ancestry cluster associated with self-reported Caucasian donors included roughly four fifths of the roughly 400 genotyped donors. Paper-wide results and their limitations: In this cohort, only TCR beta chains were sequenced, and detectable features were limited by the absence of alpha or paired-chain data. CMV serostatus was the only immune exposure information available for the cohort. A further reported finding was that TCR beta sequences accurately predicted the HLA-A and HLA-B alleles for most subjects in the first cohort. Most TCR sequences were seen in very few donors, while some public TCRs were found in many individuals. HLA typing was unavailable for some donors at each locus, so association tests used only the typed subset. When HLA alleles, especially DR and DQ, strongly co-occurred, TCR associations were difficult to assign to individual alleles. A few of the identified cytomegalovirus-associated TCR beta chains were confirmed in vitro to be specific for cytomegalovirus antigens. Because counts were too low, roughly 16 rarely observed V segments, including chromosome 9 orphons, were left out of the earlier analysis of 587 of the donors. In a later analysis, HLA-associated TCR beta chains were found to be more clonally expanded and to have lower generation probabilities than equally common non-associated chains. A cluster of highly shared sequence variants was judged likely to be a technical artifact of the sequencing pipeline. In a later analysis, about 17,000 TCR beta sequences were associated with specific HLA alleles at a false discovery rate of 0.05. An association between a missense DCLRE1C variant and V-gene and J-gene trimming of TCR beta chains was found in a later genetic analysis and replicated in an independent cohort. In a later analysis, TCR association rates were found to vary across HLA loci, with the most associated TCRs seen for DRB1 alleles and the fewest for HLA-C alleles. The study gave a list of around 170 TCR beta chains associated with cytomegalovirus. The classifier was reported to diagnose cytomegalovirus status with high specificity and sensitivity in both the original and validation cohorts. According to a later genetic analysis, donors in an Asian-associated ancestry cluster had fewer N-insertions in productive TCRs than the approximately 670-donor mean. Most CMV-associated TCR beta chains appeared to be HLA-restricted in a later analysis, and the HLA associations seemed to be driven largely by CMV exposure. Broadly in line with IMGT annotations, most TCR beta V segments showed up in productive rearrangements about 90% or about 30% of the time in an earlier analysis of 587 of the donors. Correlated functional status among segregating V segments might reflect linkage disequilibrium, but an unknown experimental factor could not be ruled out. The 87-base-pair reads could not distinguish some IMGT-functional V segments, including TRBV6-2 and TRBV6-3, so those segments were excluded. Roughly uniform sequencing depth across donors was assumed in presence/absence analyses, although this assumption may not hold. According to a later analysis, parvovirus B19, influenza, CMV and Epstein-Barr virus appeared linked to several top co-occurrence clusters. It was suggested by the authors that the approach could potentially be generalized to other disease states and immunological phenotypes.

Preparation of the library involved the immunoSEQ multiplex PCR assay. For the multiplex PCR, a mixture combining 60 forward primers for TCR Vbeta segments and 13 reverse primers for TCR Jbeta segments was used. The CDR3 region of rearranged TCR beta genes was amplified from genomic DNA by a multiplex PCR assay. The amplified TCR beta libraries were sequenced on the Illumina HiSeq System as 87-base-pair reads. As for the original processing: A later analysis tallied 75 million to 85 million unique TCR beta chains across the roughly 610 repertoires, and some 10 million of those chains were shared by two or more donors. To remove PCR and sequencing errors, raw reads were error-corrected and collapsed into unique sequences using a nearest-neighbor algorithm that merged closely related sequences. V, D and J gene segments were assigned by aligning CDR3 sequences to IMGT reference sequences. For a sequence to be retained, a match of at least six nucleotides was required to both a V gene segment and a J gene segment. A rearrangement was called productive if the CDR3 had no stop codons and remained in frame with V and J, and every other rearrangement was called non-productive. Following IMGT convention, CDR3 was defined as the stretch from the second conserved V-encoded cysteine to the conserved J-encoded phenylalanine. The earlier analysis of some 540 of the donors excluded any sequence lacking an unambiguous match to a single V gene segment. An earlier analysis of 450 to 650 of the donors called V segments functional above 56.7% productive rearrangements and segregating when the between-donor standard deviation exceeded 5%. A statistical classification framework was built for diagnosing cytomegalovirus status from the catalog of TCR beta chain sequences. A later analysis assigned V and J genes by comparing TCR nucleotide sequences with IMGT/GENE-DB human TR gene sequences. Using the TCRdist pipeline, a later analysis assigned CDR3 sequences along with most-parsimonious VDJ recombination scenarios. In a later analysis, every TCR beta chain was defined by the combination of its CDR3 amino acid sequence and its V-gene family, and reads without a unique V-gene family were dropped. A later analysis removed 450 to 600 highly shared, low-generation-probability nucleotide sequences to deal with suspected cross-contamination and a sequencing artifact. In a later analysis, a clonal expansion index was calculated for each public chain from normalized within-repertoire ranks of inferred template counts. In a later analysis, generation probabilities were computed using a VDJ recombination model fitted to out-of-frame rearrangements, and the results were checked against IGoR. In a later analysis, TCR-TCR, TCR-HLA and TCR-CMV co-occurrence was scored with hypergeometric tests, and a repertoire-size bias correction was applied to TCR pairs. To estimate false discovery rates, a later analysis permuted the HLA or CMV assignments 20 times. In a later analysis, co-occurring TCRs were grouped with DBSCAN, and TCRdist sequence similarity was added when clustering was performed within HLA-allele-positive subsets. Repertoires with fewer than 30,000 or more than 120,000 public chains were left out of co-occurrence clustering, as were five repertoires with anomalous nucleotide sharing. This is the immuneACCESS table as TCRdb keeps it, with only in-frame sequences that have V and J called. A part of the clones is gone; compared with another copy, unresolved V genes explain less than half, and the rest is unexplained. V and J calls and clone size are copied from that table; D and trimming were computed from the DNA. The sample records some 180,000 clones, around 80% of which are singletons. The ten largest clones add up to 1.5% to 2% of the sample.

The germline V gene (reference sequence) supplies CDR1 LNHDA and CDR2 SQIVND. From its cysteine to its phenylalanine, the CDR3 spans 17 amino acids. Only the CDR3 DNA is retained, 51 bases long and in frame from the first base. Trimming removed 5 bases from V and 2 bases from J; the gene matches leave 5 bases unexplained. Here the chain combines TRBV19 and TRBJ2-6; a stretch of 11 junction bases matches TRBD1. The receptor comes from a man aged 18 to 30 in good health and CMV-seronegative. Material for sequencing was PBMCs. The CDR3 region reads CASSPGQGVAGANVLTF. The nucleotides are TGTGCCAGTAGTCCGGGACAGGGGGTCGCTGGGGCCAACGTCCTGACTTTC.